The present TCR beta chain was sequenced within a study of early T cells in non-severe SARS-CoV-2 infection (dated by TCRdb to about 2021). Some background on the complete study: Bulk RNA from unsorted whole blood was used for TCR sequencing, so alpha and beta chains could not be paired. Overall study outcomes, separate from this receptor: Matching against VDJdb was skewed toward anti-spike CD8 responses, likely underestimated virus-specific expansions, and missed private and CD4 specificities.

The CDR3 has 13 amino acids, counting the end cysteine and phenylalanine. Of all the DNA, just the CDR3 is kept, 39 bases in frame from base 1. From a lookup of the germline V gene, CDR1 and CDR2 are SGHRS and YFSETQ. A remark on this clonotype: The antigen this receptor binds is unknown. Mismatch with germline at one junction end may stem from a read error.

Receptors were amplified or captured by 5' RACE. For sequencing, a NextSeq 500 was employed. In the TCR library protocol, unique molecular identifiers were attached to individual cDNA molecules to correct for PCR bias and sequencing error. Both TCR alpha and beta chains were sequenced, and tight co-correlation was observed between alpha and beta sequence abundances in each sample. The source study handled its data this way. V gene, J gene and CDR3 annotation of TCR sequences was performed with Decombinator V4. Expanded TCRs were defined as changing significantly between any two time points under a Poisson model with p below 0.0001. TCR abundances were normalised to the total number of TCRs sequenced per sample and were expressed as counts per million. MAIT TCRs were defined by TRAV1-2 paired with TRAJ12, TRAJ20 or TRAJ33, and iNKT TCRs by TRAV10 paired with TRAJ18. A search of VDJdb, accessed on 1 November 2021, was run for TCRs annotated to CMV, EBV and SARS-CoV-2, with TCRs annotated for multiple antigens excluded. TCRdb cleaned the public reads at Q25 with fastp, built clones with MiXCR and kept in-frame beta chains. For every CDR3 protein sequence, its rows merge into one entry that carries the most common genes and DNA. TCRdb assigned the V and J calls; the authors' analysis was not used. For this sample there are about 77,000 distinct CDR3 sequences; about a sixth appear just once. About 3% of the sample belongs to the ten largest clones.

A case-control design nested within a healthcare worker cohort in London, UK, was used, with weekly nasopharyngeal swab PCR tests and blood sampling performed. Healthcare workers were recruited between 23 and 31 March 2020, during the week of the UK lockdown, and were followed weekly for up to about 16 weeks. The material sequenced was whole blood. The sequence was obtained from an adult who was a healthcare worker with PCR-confirmed SARS-CoV-2 infection or an uninfected control (not recorded which). The rearranged segments are TRBV5-1 and TRBJ2-1; TRBD1 is a weak D gene call, 7 bases matching. The DNA sequence is as follows: TGTGCCAGCAGCGGAACAGGGGATGGTAGCGGGTTCTTC. This encodes CASSGTGDGSGFF.